The rows below give T cell receptor beta chains drawn from one sample of a study of blood T cell repertoires in COVID-19. Measured with immunoSEQ multiplex PCR; TCRdb has only the in-frame clones, and not every one. This repertoire shows 300,000 or so clones, approximately 90% found once; its top ten account for approximately 4%. Material for sequencing was peripheral blood. These receptor sequences come from a woman in her 40s with acute or convalescent COVID-19. Each CDR3 is given with its conserved first and last residue. D genes are given only for firm matches. Some rows mark clone size as missing; the rest say once, few, many or name a class of expanded clone.

D gene: TRBD1
clone size: once
V gene: TRBV5-6
J gene: TRBJ1-5
CDR3 protein: CASSPGTGGNQPQHF
CDR3 DNA: TGTGCCAGCAGCCCCGGGACAGGGGGCAATCAGCCCCAGCATTTT

D gene: -
clone size: -
V gene: TRBV30
J gene: TRBJ1-4
CDR3 protein: CAWASSKGTTNEKLFF
CDR3 DNA: TGTGCCTGGGCCAGTTCTAAGGGGACAACTAATGAAAAACTGTTTTTT

D gene: TRBD2
clone size: -
V gene: TRBV4-1
J gene: TRBJ2-2
CDR3 protein: CASSHHPGTSDTGELFF
CDR3 DNA: TGCGCCAGCAGCCACCATCCCGGGACTAGCGACACCGGGGAGCTGTTTTTT

D gene: -
clone size: -
V gene: TRBV9
J gene: TRBJ1-6
CDR3 protein: CASSVEGGRGSPLHF
CDR3 DNA: TGTGCCAGCAGCGTAGAGGGAGGGCGGGGTTCACCCCTCCACTTT

D gene: -
clone size: -
V gene: TRBV12-3/TRBV12-4
J gene: TRBJ1-5
CDR3 protein: CASSRGAQPQHF
CDR3 DNA: TGTGCCAGCAGTCGCGGGGCTCAGCCCCAGCATTTT

D gene: TRBD1
clone size: -
V gene: TRBV9
J gene: TRBJ1-6
CDR3 protein: CASNLKGTGESPLHF
CDR3 DNA: TGTGCCAGCAACCTAAAAGGGACAGGGGAGTCACCCCTCCACTTT

D gene: TRBD1
clone size: -
V gene: TRBV18
J gene: TRBJ1-2
CDR3 protein: CASSQAWDRKEENYGYTF
CDR3 DNA: TGTGCCAGCTCACAGGCCTGGGACAGAAAAGAGGAAAACTATGGCTACACCTTC

D gene: -
clone size: -
V gene: TRBV21-1
J gene: TRBJ2-2
CDR3 protein: CASSNSSGTWGGELFF
CDR3 DNA: TGTGCCAGCAGCAATTCTAGCGGGACCTGGGGCGGGGAGCTGTTTTTT

D gene: -
clone size: -
V gene: TRBV19
J gene: TRBJ1-4
CDR3 protein: CASSPTGRGNEKLFF
CDR3 DNA: TGTGCCAGTAGCCCAACAGGGAGGGGAAATGAAAAACTGTTTTTT

D gene: TRBD1
clone size: few
V gene: TRBV29-1
J gene: TRBJ1-3
CDR3 protein: CSVGDRAGNTIYF
CDR3 DNA: TGCAGCGTCGGGGACAGGGCCGGAAACACCATATATTTT

D gene: -
clone size: -
V gene: TRBV24-1
J gene: TRBJ1-2
CDR3 protein: CATSDSYGYTF
CDR3 DNA: TGTGCCACCAGTGACAGCTATGGCTACACCTTC

D gene: -
clone size: -
V gene: TRBV13
J gene: TRBJ2-5
CDR3 protein: CASSFGQTRTETQYF
CDR3 DNA: TGTGCCAGCAGCTTTGGACAAACAAGGACGGAGACCCAGTACTTC

D gene: -
clone size: once
V gene: TRBV2
J gene: TRBJ1-1
CDR3 protein: CASRKQWNTEAFF
CDR3 DNA: TGTGCCAGCAGGAAACAGTGGAACACTGAAGCTTTCTTT

D gene: -
clone size: -
V gene: TRBV6-5
J gene: TRBJ1-1
CDR3 protein: CASIPDLEAFF
CDR3 DNA: TGTGCCAGCATCCCAGATCTTGAAGCTTTCTTT

D gene: TRBD1
clone size: -
V gene: TRBV9
J gene: TRBJ1-2
CDR3 protein: CASSARDRGDGYTF
CDR3 DNA: TGTGCCAGCAGCGCCCGGGACAGGGGGGATGGCTACACCTTC

D gene: -
clone size: -
V gene: TRBV27
J gene: TRBJ1-5
CDR3 protein: CASSLFLRGVHSNQPQHF
CDR3 DNA: TGTGCCAGCAGTTTATTCCTGCGCGGGGTTCATAGCAATCAGCCCCAGCATTTT

D gene: -
clone size: -
V gene: TRBV7-8
J gene: TRBJ1-5
CDR3 protein: CARGRGQPQHF
CDR3 DNA: TGTGCCAGGGGGAGAGGGCAGCCCCAGCATTTT

D gene: TRBD2
clone size: -
V gene: TRBV24-1
J gene: TRBJ2-3
CDR3 protein: CATSDQGLAGTDTQYF
CDR3 DNA: TGTGCCACCAGTGATCAGGGACTAGCGGGGACAGATACGCAGTATTTT

D gene: -
clone size: -
V gene: TRBV6-5
J gene: TRBJ2-5
CDR3 protein: CASILQAQETQYF
CDR3 DNA: TGTGCCAGCATTTTACAGGCGCAAGAGACCCAGTACTTC

D gene: -
clone size: -
V gene: TRBV25-1
J gene: TRBJ1-2
CDR3 protein: CASSEWGNRDGYTF
CDR3 DNA: TGTGCCAGCAGTGAATGGGGGAACAGGGACGGCTACACCTTC

D gene: TRBD1
clone size: -
V gene: TRBV19
J gene: TRBJ1-6
CDR3 protein: CASSIFRTGGDNSPLHF
CDR3 DNA: TGTGCCAGTAGTATTTTCCGGACAGGGGGGGATAATTCACCCCTCCACTTT

D gene: -
clone size: once
V gene: TRBV19
J gene: TRBJ1-2
CDR3 protein: CASRGFVGTRDGYTF
CDR3 DNA: TGTGCCAGTAGGGGTTTCGTCGGGACAAGGGATGGCTACACCTTC

D gene: -
clone size: few
V gene: TRBV4-2
J gene: TRBJ2-5
CDR3 protein: CASSLRGRESETQYF
CDR3 DNA: TGTGCCAGCAGCCTTAGGGGCAGGGAATCGGAGACCCAGTACTTC

D gene: TRBD1
clone size: once
V gene: TRBV20-1
J gene: TRBJ2-1
CDR3 protein: CSASPGTGPGMQFF
CDR3 DNA: TGCAGTGCTAGTCCCGGGACAGGGCCCGGTATGCAGTTCTTC

D gene: -
clone size: -
V gene: TRBV19
J gene: TRBJ1-3
CDR3 protein: CASSRISGNTIYF
CDR3 DNA: TGTGCCAGTAGCAGGATTTCTGGAAACACCATATATTTT

D gene: TRBD1
clone size: -
V gene: TRBV2
J gene: TRBJ1-1
CDR3 protein: CASSSWGDRESTEAFF
CDR3 DNA: TGTGCCAGCAGTTCGTGGGGGGACAGGGAATCCACTGAAGCTTTCTTT